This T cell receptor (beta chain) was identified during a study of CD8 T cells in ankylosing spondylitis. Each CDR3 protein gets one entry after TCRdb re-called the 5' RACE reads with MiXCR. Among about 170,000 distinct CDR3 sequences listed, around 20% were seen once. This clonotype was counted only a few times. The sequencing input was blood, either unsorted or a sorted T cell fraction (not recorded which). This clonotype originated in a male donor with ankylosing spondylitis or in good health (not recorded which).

CDR3 amino acids: CASSFGGLNNEQFF. CDR3 DNA sequence: TGTGCCAGCAGCTTCGGGGGTTTGAACAATGAGCAGTTCTTC. The rearrangement links TRBV7-6 to TRBJ2-1, with D possibly matching TRBD2 (6 bases). CDR3 length equals 14 residues. V lost 3 bases, J lost 5 bases, and 11 bases lay in between. Germline lookup yields CDR1 SGHVS and CDR2 FNYEAQ.